Reported below is one TCR beta chain. Its target is not known. This specimen belongs to a study of regulatory T cells in long-lasting Graves disease. Construction of the TCR beta libraries employed iRepertoire HTBI primers in conjunction with Arm-PCR of CDR3 regions. In TCRdb, the multiplex PCR reads were re-called with MiXCR into one record per CDR3 protein. The sample lists about 460,000 distinct CDR3 sequences, roughly 23% occurring once. General study findings and limits: Rather than thyroid tissue, only peripheral blood underwent study.

Regarding time point: persistent/refractory GD, antithyroid drugs over 5 years with positive TRAb. The TCR library was made from RNA extracted from PBMCs. Doctors identified Graves' disease using the American Thyroid Association guidelines. An approximately 10-milliliter sample of peripheral blood was drawn into EDTA tubes. This TCR derives from a female donor with Graves disease. The sequences come from peripheral blood mononuclear cells (PBMCs), collected when the disease was refractory, from a patient treated with antithyroid drugs.

CDR3 loop: CASSYMKETQYF. CDR3 nucleotide sequence: TGTGCCAGCAGCTATATGAAAGAGACCCAGTACTTC. The chain has TRBV7-2 and TRBJ2-5; D gene unclear. The CDR3 covers 12 residues. V lost 4 bases and J 3 bases, leaving 6 bases between the germline ends. The V gene's germline CDR1 is SGHTA and CDR2 FQGNSA. The whole variable domain, remainder taken from reference TRBV7-2 and TRBJ2-5, is GAGVSQSPSNKVTEKGKDVELRCDPISGHTALYWYRQSLGQGLEFLIYFQGNSAPDKSGLPSDRFSAERTGGSVSTLTIQRTQQEDSAVYLCASSYMKETQYFGPGTRLLVL.